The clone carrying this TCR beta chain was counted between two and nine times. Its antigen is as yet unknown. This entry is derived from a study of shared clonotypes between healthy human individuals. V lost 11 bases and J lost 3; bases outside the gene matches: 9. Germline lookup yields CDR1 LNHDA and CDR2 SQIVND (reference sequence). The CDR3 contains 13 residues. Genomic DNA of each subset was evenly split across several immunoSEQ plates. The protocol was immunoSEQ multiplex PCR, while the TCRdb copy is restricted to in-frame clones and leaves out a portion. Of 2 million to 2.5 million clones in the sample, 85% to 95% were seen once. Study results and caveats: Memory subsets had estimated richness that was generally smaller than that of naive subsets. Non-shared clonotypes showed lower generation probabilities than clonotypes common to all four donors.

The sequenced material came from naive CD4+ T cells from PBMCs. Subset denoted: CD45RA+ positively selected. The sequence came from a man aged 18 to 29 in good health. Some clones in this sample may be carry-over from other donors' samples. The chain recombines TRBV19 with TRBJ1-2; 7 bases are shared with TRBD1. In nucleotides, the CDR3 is TGTGCCGCTCAAAGACAGGGCCACTATGGCTACACCTTC. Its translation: CAAQRQGHYGYTF.